Listed below are T cell receptor beta chains from one sample, sequenced in a study of blood T cell repertoires in COVID-19. This table comes from immunoSEQ multiplex PCR, and its TCRdb copy is limited to in-frame clones, with some not included. The table lists roughly 150,000 clones, approximately 85% of them singletons. The sequencing sample was made of peripheral blood. These receptors came from a woman older than 75 with COVID-19, enrolled during active disease. Each CDR3 is given with its conserved first and last residue. A D gene is named only where the DNA matches it firmly. Some rows have no size entry. The others give once, few or many, or a class for an expanded clone.

v_call	clone_size	cdr3_length	d_call	j_call	cdr3_nt	cdr3_aa
TRBV2	.	12	.	TRBJ1-2	TGTGCCAGCAGTGACAGTAACTATGGCTACACCTTC	CASSDSNYGYTF
TRBV5-4	.	16	.	TRBJ2-1	TGTGCCAGCAGCTTGGCCGGACACTCACCTTACAATGAGCAGTTCTTC	CASSLAGHSPYNEQFF
TRBV7-8	.	18	TRBD2	TRBJ2-3	TGTGCCAGCAGCCCCCCCATAAGGCTAGCGGGCTACACAGATACGCAGTATTTT	CASSPPIRLAGYTDTQYF
TRBV5-1	.	14	TRBD2	TRBJ2-1	TGCGCCAGCAGCTTGGGACTAGCGACGAATGAGCAGTTCTTC	CASSLGLATNEQFF
TRBV2	.	14	.	TRBJ1-1	TGTGCCAGCAGTGTATTGGGGGGGGGCACTGAAGCTTTCTTT	CASSVLGGGTEAFF
TRBV5-1	.	13	TRBD2	TRBJ2-7	TGCGCCAGCAGCCGAGAGCGGGGGATCGAGCAGTACTTC	CASSRERGIEQYF
TRBV25-1	.	15	TRBD1	TRBJ2-2	TGTGCCAGCCCCCGGACAGGGGGCCGGATCGGGGAGCTGTTTTTT	CASPRTGGRIGELFF
TRBV27	.	16	TRBD1	TRBJ1-2	TGTGCCAGCAGTTCGCTCGGTTTAGGGGGCAAGTATGGCTACACCTTC	CASSSLGLGGKYGYTF
TRBV18	.	15	TRBD2	TRBJ2-5	TGTGCCAGCTCACCGCCGGGACTATATCACGAGACCCAGTACTTC	CASSPPGLYHETQYF
TRBV12-3/TRBV12-4	.	13	TRBD1	TRBJ2-7	TGTGCCAGCAGAGACAGGGGGGCCTACGAGCAGTACTTC	CASRDRGAYEQYF
TRBV6-6	.	16	.	TRBJ1-2	TGTGCCAGCAGTTCTAAAGGCGGCAGGACATACTATGGCTACACCTTC	CASSSKGGRTYYGYTF
TRBV7-8	.	14	.	TRBJ2-1	TGTGCCAGCAGCCCAACTAGTATCCACAATGAGCAGTTCTTC	CASSPTSIHNEQFF
TRBV10-3	.	18	TRBD2	TRBJ2-2	TGTGCCATCAGTGAGTCGGCGGGGGTCGTAAGGGTCACCGGGGAGCTGTTTTTT	CAISESAGVVRVTGELFF
TRBV2	.	15	.	TRBJ1-4	TGTGCCAGCAGTGTTCTAATGGGCGTCAATGAAAAACTGTTTTTT	CASSVLMGVNEKLFF
TRBV3-1/TRBV3-2	.	13	.	TRBJ1-2	TGTGCCAGCAGCGGGGCCCGTAGCTATGGCTACACCTTC	CASSGARSYGYTF
TRBV27	.	14	.	TRBJ2-7	TGTGCCAGCACCCCGGCGGGGTGGCCCAACGAGCAGTACTTC	CASTPAGWPNEQYF
TRBV29-1	.	16	TRBD1	TRBJ1-6	TGCAGCGTTGGGTTGACAGGGGGAGTCCATAATTCACCCCTCCACTTT	CSVGLTGGVHNSPLHF
TRBV27	.	18	TRBD1	TRBJ1-1	TGTGCCAGCAGTTTATCTCCGGGGACAGGGTGGGAGAACACTGAAGCTTTCTTT	CASSLSPGTGWENTEAFF
TRBV14	.	16	TRBD1	TRBJ2-1	TGTGCCAGCAGCCACCGGACAGGGGTCATGGTGAATGAGCAGTTCTTC	CASSHRTGVMVNEQFF
TRBV19	once	14	TRBD1	TRBJ2-5	TGTGCCAGTAGTATAGTGACAGGGGGAGAGACCCAGTACTTC	CASSIVTGGETQYF
TRBV11-2	.	15	TRBD1	TRBJ2-7	TGTGCCAGCAGCATCCTCGGGACAGGGGCCGCCGAGCAGTACTTC	CASSILGTGAAEQYF
TRBV24-1	few	12	.	TRBJ2-7	TGTGCCACCAGTGATTTGATCGGCGAGCAGTACTTC	CATSDLIGEQYF
TRBV10-1	.	13	.	TRBJ2-1	TGCGCCAGCAGTGAAGGTACAGCGGAAGAGCAGTTCTTC	CASSEGTAEEQFF
TRBV10-3	.	17	.	TRBJ1-4	TGTGCCATCAGTGACTCCATGCCAGGAGGAACTAATGAAAAACTGTTTTTT	CAISDSMPGGTNEKLFF
TRBV18	.	14	TRBD1	TRBJ1-3	TGTGCCAGCTCAGACAGGGGGCCTGGAAACACCATATATTTT	CASSDRGPGNTIYF
TRBV9	.	13	.	TRBJ1-2	TGTGCCAGCAGCGTAAAGCAGGATACGGGCTACACCTTC	CASSVKQDTGYTF
TRBV18	.	14	TRBD1	TRBJ2-7	TGTGCCAGCTCCCTTTCGACAGGGGGCCGGGAGCAGTACTTC	CASSLSTGGREQYF
TRBV16	.	15	TRBD1	TRBJ1-4	TGTGCCAGCAGCCAATACCGGACAGGTGGTGAAAAACTGTTTTTT	CASSQYRTGGEKLFF
TRBV2	.	14	TRBD1	TRBJ1-1	TGTGCCAGCAGCTACCAGGGGGTGGGCACTGAAGCTTTCTTT	CASSYQGVGTEAFF
TRBV27	.	14	TRBD2	TRBJ2-7	TGTGCCAGCAGCTTCACCGGGGGGGCGAGGGAGCAGTACTTC	CASSFTGGAREQYF
TRBV15	.	21	TRBD2	TRBJ2-3	TGTGCCACCAGCAGTAGAGGGCGGCTAGCGGGGGGGAGAATGGGCACAGATACGCAGTATTTT	CATSSRGRLAGGRMGTDTQYF
TRBV29-1	.	11	.	TRBJ2-5	TGCAGCGTTGAAGCTATAGAGACCCAGTACTTC	CSVEAIETQYF
TRBV19	.	13	TRBD1	TRBJ2-5	TGTGCCAGTAAAACGAGGACAGGAGAGACCCAGTACTTC	CASKTRTGETQYF
TRBV10-3	.	14	TRBD2	TRBJ2-1	TGTGCCATCACTAGCGGCGTCTCCTACAATGAGCAGTTCTTC	CAITSGVSYNEQFF
TRBV27	.	15	TRBD1	TRBJ1-1	TGTGCCAGCAGTGAAGGGGACAGGGGATACACTGAAGCTTTCTTT	CASSEGDRGYTEAFF
TRBV28	.	12	.	TRBJ1-2	TGTGCCAGCAGTTTGCACGGCTATGGCTACACCTTC	CASSLHGYGYTF
TRBV7-6	.	15	TRBD2	TRBJ2-1	TGTGCCAGCAGCTACCTAGCGGGAGGGTACAATGAGCAGTTCTTC	CASSYLAGGYNEQFF
TRBV28	.	14	.	TRBJ2-7	TGTGCCAGCAGCTCACTCCAGGCACCCTACGAGCAGTACTTC	CASSSLQAPYEQYF
TRBV7-9	.	13	.	TRBJ2-3	TGTGCCAGCAGCTTACCCGGTTCAGATACGCAGTATTTT	CASSLPGSDTQYF
TRBV2	.	14	TRBD2	TRBJ2-7	TGTGCCAGCTCAGCGGGGGTCGATGTATACGAGCAGTACTTC	CASSAGVDVYEQYF
TRBV19	.	14	.	TRBJ2-7	TGTGCCAGTAGTAGCAAACTAGATGGCTACGAGCAGTACTTC	CASSSKLDGYEQYF
TRBV19	.	14	TRBD2	TRBJ2-1	TGTGCCAGTAGGGATAGCGGGGGTTACAATGAGCAGTTCTTC	CASRDSGGYNEQFF
TRBV4-1	.	14	.	TRBJ1-5	TGCGCCAGCAGCCAGCACAGGGTGCGACAGCCTCAGCATTTT	CASSQHRVRQPQHF
TRBV5-1	.	15	TRBD1	TRBJ2-1	TGCGCCAGCAAAAGCCAGGGGGCTAGTAGCAATGAGCAGTTCTTC	CASKSQGASSNEQFF
TRBV5-6	.	14	.	TRBJ2-1	TGTGCCAGCTGCCAAGGGGGTCGTAGCTATGAGCAGTTCTTC	CASCQGGRSYEQFF
TRBV18	.	15	.	TRBJ2-3	TGTGCCAGCTCACCAGGAAAGCGCGACACAGATACGCAGTATTTT	CASSPGKRDTDTQYF
TRBV10-3	.	15	TRBD1	TRBJ1-2	TGTGCCATCAGTGATAGGGCAGGGGGAGACTATGGCTACACCTTC	CAISDRAGGDYGYTF
TRBV20-1	.	11	TRBD1	TRBJ1-2	TGCAGTGCTCAGGGGGCACGTGGCTACACCTTC	CSAQGARGYTF
TRBV27	once	17	TRBD1	TRBJ2-3	TGTGCCAGCAGTTTTCGGACAGGGCGTTTTAGGGCTTATACGCAGTATTTT	CASSFRTGRFRAYTQYF
TRBV9	.	14	.	TRBJ1-6	TGTGCCAGCAGCGTAGTACAGGGCGGTTCACCCCTCCACTTT	CASSVVQGGSPLHF
TRBV19	.	14	.	TRBJ1-6	TGTGCCAGTAGTCCGGACTGGGGTGGCTCACCCCTCCACTTT	CASSPDWGGSPLHF
TRBV2	.	15	TRBD2	TRBJ2-7	TGTGCCAGCGACCTCCAGCGGGGCCTCTACTACGAGCAGTACTTC	CASDLQRGLYYEQYF
TRBV19	.	12	.	TRBJ2-2	TGTGCCACGACGAGGTACACCGGGGAGCTGTTTTTT	CATTRYTGELFF
TRBV28	.	15	.	TRBJ1-3	TGTGCCAGCAGCCAGGGTCTCAGTGCTGGAAACACCATATATTTT	CASSQGLSAGNTIYF
TRBV30	.	15	.	TRBJ2-7	TGTGCCTGGAGTCGCCGACAGGCTAACTCCTACGAGCAGTACTTC	CAWSRRQANSYEQYF
TRBV18	.	18	TRBD1	TRBJ1-4	TGTGCCAGCTCACCGTTGTCGGGACAGGGGGCAACTAATGAAAAACTGTTTTTT	CASSPLSGQGATNEKLFF